This T cell receptor (beta chain) was retrieved from a study of vaccination and CD4 T cells after COVID-19. Study details: The stimulating agents, overlapping spike peptides, came from SARS-CoV-2, HCoV-NL63, HCoV-OC43 and HCoV-229E.

To note about this clonotype: Its antigen is not identified.

V was clipped by 0 bases and J by 2 bases, with 5 bases between them. Germline V lookup: CDR1 MNHEY, CDR2 SVGAGI. The CDR3 runs to 14 residues. Cultured CD4+ T cell DNA was sequenced using the Oncomine TCR Beta short-read assay. TCRdb independently ran MiXCR on the PCR reads; one entry per CDR3 protein. The sample includes approximately 10,000 distinct CDR3 sequences, around 75% of them seen just once. Treatment here: approximately 10-day PBMC culture with coronavirus spike peptide pools or control peptides (ViraFEST assay). Positive PCR results dated from March to December 2020, before the US Alpha, Beta and Delta variants. Study-level results: Only after vaccination were a median roughly 86% of convalescents' reactive clones seen.

This chain links TRBV6-5 with TRBJ1-5; D unresolved. The sequenced sample consisted of CD4+ T cells from blood, cultured in vitro. This clonotype was sampled from a human donor who had recovered from COVID-19. In DNA, the CDR3 is TGTGCCAGCAGTTACTCTGGGGGCAATCAGCCCCAGCATTTT. Its protein is CASSYSGGNQPQHF.